Listed below are T cell receptor beta chains from one sample, sequenced in a study of PD-1 blockade in classical Hodgkin lymphoma. Assay: immunoSEQ multiplex PCR; the TCRdb copy retains only in-frame clones and omits some. This table has approximately 59,000 clones, roughly 90% appearing once. The sequences come from peripheral blood mononuclear cells (PBMCs), collected before the second cycle of nivolumab. These receptors were collected from a human donor with classical Hodgkin lymphoma. Each CDR3 is given with its conserved first and last residue. A D gene is named only where the DNA matches it firmly. Clone size appears in some rows only: once, few, many, or a class for an expanded clone.

J: TRBJ1-4; V: TRBV5-1; D: TRBD1; size: .; DNA: TGCGCCAGCAGCTTGCGGGGACAGGGAAATGAAAAACTGTTTTTT; CDR3: CASSLRGQGNEKLFF
J: TRBJ2-5; V: TRBV5-4; D: TRBD2; size: .; DNA: TGTGCCAGCAGCTTGAAGACTAGCACACTATTTGAAGAGACCCAGTACTTC; CDR3: CASSLKTSTLFEETQYF
J: TRBJ1-2; V: TRBV4-2; D: .; size: .; DNA: TGTGCCAGCAGCCAAGAAGGGAGAGGTTCCTATGGCTACACCTTC; CDR3: CASSQEGRGSYGYTF
J: TRBJ2-7; V: TRBV27; D: .; size: .; DNA: TGTGCCAGCAGTTCTAACTCCTACGAGCAGTACTTC; CDR3: CASSSNSYEQYF
J: TRBJ1-3; V: TRBV5-1; D: .; size: .; DNA: TGCGCCAGCAGCTTGGAACGGGGAAACACCATATATTTT; CDR3: CASSLERGNTIYF
J: TRBJ2-1; V: TRBV30; D: TRBD1; size: .; DNA: TGTGCCTGGCGCCGGGACAGGCCGAATGAGCAGTTCTTC; CDR3: CAWRRDRPNEQFF
J: TRBJ2-5; V: TRBV7-2; D: .; size: .; DNA: TGTGCCAGCAGCTTACAAACTACAGGGTTAGAGACCCAGTACTTC; CDR3: CASSLQTTGLETQYF
J: TRBJ2-7; V: TRBV18; D: TRBD2; size: .; DNA: TGTGCCAGCTCACTAGCTAGCGGCACCTCCTACGAGCAGTACTTC; CDR3: CASSLASGTSYEQYF
J: TRBJ1-1; V: TRBV5-4; D: .; size: .; DNA: TGTGCCAGCAGCTTTGGACTTGAAGCTTTCTTT; CDR3: CASSFGLEAFF
J: TRBJ2-2; V: TRBV5-1; D: .; size: .; DNA: TGCGCCAGCAGCTTTGGGGCCGGGACCACCGGGGAGCTGTTTTTT; CDR3: CASSFGAGTTGELFF
J: TRBJ1-5; V: TRBV27; D: TRBD1; size: .; DNA: TGTGCCAGCAGTCACCGGGACAGGGTGAATCAGCCCCAGCATTTT; CDR3: CASSHRDRVNQPQHF
J: TRBJ2-6; V: TRBV18; D: TRBD1; size: .; DNA: TGTGCCAGCTCACTATACGGGACAGGGGGCTCTGGGGCCAACGTCCTGACTTTC; CDR3: CASSLYGTGGSGANVLTF
J: TRBJ2-1; V: TRBV27; D: TRBD2; size: .; DNA: TGTGCCAGCAGTTTATCCCCTAGCGGGGGGGACAATGAGCAGTTCTTC; CDR3: CASSLSPSGGDNEQFF
J: TRBJ1-1; V: TRBV30; D: .; size: .; DNA: TGTGCCTGGAGTTCCGGGACATCCGGCCTGGAAGCTTTCTTT; CDR3: CAWSSGTSGLEAFF
J: TRBJ2-3; V: TRBV19; D: TRBD2; size: once; DNA: TGTGCCAGTAGTATTCTACTAGCGGGAGTTGCAGATACGCAGTATTTT; CDR3: CASSILLAGVADTQYF
J: TRBJ2-1; V: TRBV29-1; D: TRBD1; size: .; DNA: TGCAGCGTTGAAGATCCGGACAGGGTTTACAATGAGCAGTTCTTC; CDR3: CSVEDPDRVYNEQFF
J: TRBJ2-6; V: TRBV27; D: TRBD1; size: .; DNA: TGTGCCAGCAGTCCAGACAGGGGGCCGTTCACTGGGGCCAACGTCCTGACTTTC; CDR3: CASSPDRGPFTGANVLTF
J: TRBJ1-2; V: TRBV9; D: .; size: .; DNA: TGTGCCAGCAGCGGAGGGACACAAGAACGCACGGGGGCGTATGGCTACACCTTC; CDR3: CASSGGTQERTGAYGYTF
J: TRBJ2-7; V: TRBV7-9; D: .; size: .; DNA: TGTGCCAGCAGCTTAGTTACAGGGCACGAGCAGTACTTC; CDR3: CASSLVTGHEQYF
J: TRBJ2-7; V: TRBV13; D: TRBD2; size: .; DNA: TGTGCCAGCAGTCACGGGACTAGCGGCTACGAGCAGTACTTC; CDR3: CASSHGTSGYEQYF
J: TRBJ2-7; V: TRBV29-1; D: TRBD2; size: .; DNA: TGCAGCGTTGCTGATGCGGGGGTTTACGAGCAGTACTTC; CDR3: CSVADAGVYEQYF
J: TRBJ2-7; V: TRBV7-9; D: TRBD1; size: .; DNA: TGTGCCAGCAGCCTGGGACAGGGTGGCTACGAGCAGTACTTC; CDR3: CASSLGQGGYEQYF
J: TRBJ2-7; V: TRBV5-6; D: .; size: .; DNA: TGTGCCAGCAGTTCAGGGCGCGAGCAGTACTTC; CDR3: CASSSGREQYF